The present entry profiles one T cell receptor beta chain with its context. Relative to the germline gene, one junction end is altered; a read error may explain this. There are 16 residues in the CDR3. The germline V gene has CDR1 MGHRA and CDR2 YSYEKL. TCRdb independently ran MiXCR on the 5' RACE reads; one entry per CDR3 protein. The repertoire holds about 74,000 distinct CDR3 sequences, with more than 5.5% as singletons. This specimen comes from a study of T cells after yellow fever vaccination. Study summary: Preparation used SMART-Seq v4 Ultra Low Input for the low-cell-number fractions.

Here the sequenced sample was CD8+ T cells sorted from PBMCs, taken 4 to 6 days after the first yellow fever vaccination. The receptor comes from a man aged 18 to 30 who received the YFV17D yellow fever vaccine. This sequence joins TRBV4-1 and TRBJ2-3; 8 bases match TRBD1. CDR3 sequence reads: CVSSQTTGGSTDTQYF. The CDR3 DNA reads TGCGTCAGCAGCCAAACTACAGGGGGGAGCACAGATACGCAGTATTTT.